The clone carrying this T cell receptor beta chain occurred many times. The antigen remains undetermined. The sample originates from a study of identical twins. Germline lookup yields CDR1 MGHRA and CDR2 YSYEKL. The ends were cut back, 0 bases at V and 0 bases at J, with 6 bases in the middle. CDR3 length: 15 residues. Whole-study results and caveats: Beta out-of-frame sequences displayed a weaker excess of sharing between twins. Out-of-frame alpha sequences common to twins exhibited a surplus of low generation probability.

Unique molecular identifiers were present on the cDNA, which also gained a universal primer site by template switching. Each CDR3 protein gets one entry after TCRdb re-called the 5' RACE reads with MiXCR. The sample includes 150,000 or so distinct CDR3 sequences, under 4.5% of them seen just once. The rearrangement links TRBV4-1 to TRBJ2-1; D remains ambiguous. The source material was memory T cells sorted from blood. This clonotype originated in a young man in good health. This chain's CDR3 is CASSQESSSYNEQFF. In DNA form, the CDR3 reads TGCGCCAGCAGCCAAGAGAGTAGCTCCTACAATGAGCAGTTCTTC.